The 30 T cell receptor beta chains below were found in one sample sequenced in a study of T-cell memory formation after mild COVID-19. TCRdb processed the 5' RACE reads anew with MiXCR; each CDR3 protein has one entry. The table has hundreds of thousands of distinct CDR3 sequences, about 23% seen once. Material for sequencing was PBMCs or a T cell subset sorted from them (not recorded which). Source of these receptors: an adult woman who had mild COVID-19 (a few samples of this study predate the infection). Cell type and time point are not known.

The CDR3, as DNA: TGTGCCACCAGAGGGACGAACACCGGGGAGCTGTTTTTT. This codes for CATRGTNTGELFF. The chain joins TRBV24-1 to TRBJ2-2; D gene unclear. V lost 7 bases to trimming and J lost 0 bases, with 5 bases between them. Per the germline V gene, CDR1 is KGHDR and CDR2 is SFDVKD. CDR3 size: 13 residues.

The chain carries TRBV24-1 and TRBJ2-1; TRBD2 aligns across 16 bases. Germline assignment: CDR1 KGHDR and CDR2 SFDVKD. The CDR3 extends over 18 amino acids. With V trimmed by 3 bases and J by 8 bases, 9 bases remained unmatched. The chain's CDR3 is CATSDTGLAGGLFDEQFF. For the CDR3, the DNA is TGTGCCACCAGTGATACGGGACTAGCGGGGGGGCTTTTCGATGAGCAGTTCTTC.

The chain recombines TRBV29-1 with TRBJ1-2; TRBD1 is a possible D gene (5 bases). Trimming left V 6 bases short and J 8 bases short, with 16 bases between. This CDR3 contains 12 residues. Germline CDR1 is SQVTM and CDR2 is ANQGSEA. The DNA for the CDR3 is TGCAGCGTGACCGACAGCCTTCGGGGCTACACCTTC. Protein: CSVTDSLRGYTF.

The rearrangement uses TRBV5-1 and TRBJ2-2, with D perhaps TRBD2 (5 bases). Germline values: CDR1 SGHRS, CDR2 YFSETQ. The V gene lost 4 bases and the J gene lost 4 bases, with 14 bases spanning the gap. This CDR3 is built from 15 residues. CDR3 bases: TGCGCCAGCAGCGGTAATGACTATTCCACCGGGGAGCTGTTTTTT. It is translated as CASSGNDYSTGELFF.

The V call is TRBV11-2, the J call TRBJ2-5; D is uncertain. Germline-derived CDR1 and CDR2 are SGHAT and FQNNGV. With 2 bases removed from V and 7 bases from J, the gap between germline ends came to 17 bases. This CDR3 has 15 residues. CDR3 in DNA: TGTGCCAGCAGCTTATCTAAGGTACCGCTACGGACCCAGTACTTC. It is translated as CASSLSKVPLRTQYF.

This clonotype was detected only a few times. This CDR3 is CASRELAGVHEQYF. For the CDR3, the DNA is TGTGCCAGCAGGGAACTAGCGGGAGTCCACGAGCAGTACTTC. The rearrangement links TRBV6-5 to TRBJ2-7; 11 bases agree with TRBD2. Germline CDR1 is MNHEY and CDR2 is SVGAGI. The length of the CDR3 is 14 residues. V lost 6 bases, J lost 5 bases, and 6 bases stayed unmatched.

The table lists this clonotype with a few counts. The chain is built from TRBV11-2 and TRBJ2-7, with D possibly matching TRBD2 (5 bases). V was trimmed by 6 bases and J by 6 bases, leaving 21 bases between them. Germline V gives CDR1 SGHAT, CDR2 FQNNGV. This CDR3 is built from 15 residues. This CDR3 reads CASRDPGSQLGEQYF. The CDR3 region has the DNA TGTGCCAGCAGGGACCCGGGAAGCCAACTTGGCGAGCAGTACTTC.

This clonotype has a handful of counts. This sequence joins TRBV27 and TRBJ2-1, with 10 bases fitting TRBD2. This CDR3 contains 16 residues. Germline values: CDR1 MNHEY, CDR2 SMNVEV (reference sequence). V lost 4 bases to trimming and J lost 9 bases; unmatched junction nucleotides: 12. This CDR3 is CASSSGPLAGAGEQFF. The CDR3 DNA is TGTGCCAGCAGTTCCGGTCCGCTAGCGGGAGCGGGTGAGCAGTTCTTC.

There are a few counts of this clonotype. J is TRBJ2-5 and V is TRBV20-1; 7 bases fit TRBD2. J was trimmed by 4 bases and V by 6 bases; bases with no gene match: 8. Germline V gives CDR1 DFQATT, CDR2 SNEGSKA (reference sequence). There are 13 residues in the CDR3. The CDR3 region is CSAPPSGGETQYF. The CDR3 nucleotides read TGCAGTGCCCCACCGTCGGGGGGAGAGACCCAGTACTTC.

The chain is built from TRBV7-9 and TRBJ2-7; D perhaps matches TRBD1 (6 bases). V was trimmed by 4 bases and J by 13 bases, leaving 20 bases between them. The CDR3 loop spans 13 amino acids. Germline loops: CDR1 SEHNR, CDR2 FQNEAQ (reference sequence). The CDR3 reads CASSWSVDSSIYF. CDR3 DNA: TGTGCCAGCAGCTGGTCGGTGGACAGCTCCATATACTTC.

V and J are TRBV20-1 and TRBJ1-4; D remains unclear. This CDR3 region has 14 residues. CDR1 is DFQATT and CDR2 is SNEGSKA in the germline V gene (reference sequence). V was pared by 0 bases and J by 8 bases, with 13 bases between. DNA for the CDR3: TGCAGTGCTAGAGATCGAGGGAGGCCGGAAAAACTGTTTTTT. It translates to CSARDRGRPEKLFF.

The chain combines TRBV20-1 with TRBJ2-1, with D unresolved. The V gene's germline CDR1 is DFQATT and CDR2 SNEGSKA (reference sequence). This CDR3 is 14 amino acids long. Trimming took off 6 bases at V and 0 bases at J, with 12 bases between the two ends. Here the CDR3 DNA reads TGCAGTGCCCGAACGCAGAGCTCCTACAATGAGCAGTTCTTC. Its protein is CSARTQSSYNEQFF.

This clonotype occurred a few times. The rearrangement joins TRBV29-1 to TRBJ2-2; 9 bases line up with TRBD1. The trim removed 5 bases at V and 6 bases at J, leaving 7 bases unmatched. This CDR3 has 14 amino acids. Germline-derived CDR1 and CDR2 are SQVTM and ANQGSEA. In nucleotides, the CDR3 is TGCAGCGTTACCGGGACAGGGCTTTCCGGGGAGCTGTTTTTT. The encoded protein is CSVTGTGLSGELFF.

This clonotype was observed a handful of times. The rearrangement joins TRBV7-2 to TRBJ2-1, with 7 positions matching TRBD1. The germline gives CDR1 SGHTA, CDR2 FQGNSA. The ends lost 4 bases at V and 0 bases at J; junction bases unmatched: 9. There are 17 residues in the CDR3. The CDR3 reads CASSSPPGQRSYNEQFF. The CDR3 DNA reads TGTGCCAGCAGCTCTCCCCCGGGACAGCGCTCCTACAATGAGCAGTTCTTC.

This clonotype has more than one count but fewer than ten. This sequence joins TRBV5-5 and TRBJ2-5, with unresolved D. V shed 1 base and J shed 5 bases, with 15 bases lying between them. This CDR3 is built from 15 residues. Germline-derived CDR1 and CDR2 are SGHKS and YYEKEE (reference sequence). CDR3 amino acids: CASSLTGNLLETQYF. CDR3 nucleotides: TGTGCCAGCAGCTTGACCGGTAACCTCCTTGAGACCCAGTACTTC. Full variable domain (remainder filled in from reference TRBV5-5 and TRBJ2-5): DAGVTQSPTHLIKTRGQQVTLRCSPISGHKSVSWYQQVLGQGPQFIFQYYEKEERGRGNFPDRFSARQFPNYSSELNVNALLLGDSALYLCASSLTGNLLETQYFGPGTRLLVL.

This clonotype turned up a few times. The V and J genes are TRBV6-5 and TRBJ2-3; 9 nucleotides line up with TRBD1. This CDR3 contains 17 residues. V gave up 5 bases and J gave up 4 bases; unmatched junction bases: 13. Germline V gene sequence: CDR1 MNHEY, CDR2 SVGAGI. CDR3 amino acids: CASSPPTGTGNADTQYF. CDR3 bases: TGTGCCAGCAGTCCGCCGACCGGGACAGGGAACGCAGATACGCAGTATTTT.

This clonotype turned up a few times. The chain couples TRBV5-5 to TRBJ1-1, with D possibly matching TRBD1 (5 bases). Trimming stripped 4 bases from V and 2 bases from J, with 12 bases between. The CDR3 has 14 residues. Germline V gene lookup returns CDR1 SGHKS and CDR2 YYEKEE (reference sequence). The CDR3 DNA follows: TGTGCCAGCAGCATAGGGGTGGTTAACACTGAAGCTTTCTTT. Amino acid sequence: CASSIGVVNTEAFF.

The chain recombines TRBV6-5 with TRBJ2-7, with D perhaps TRBD2 (6 bases). The CDR3 covers 14 residues. Trimming took 6 bases from V and 0 from J, leaving 12 bases between them. The germline gives CDR1 MNHEY, CDR2 SVGAGI. The CDR3 loop reads CASSRRLDSYEQYF. Here the CDR3 DNA reads TGTGCCAGCAGCCGAAGACTAGACTCCTACGAGCAGTACTTC.

The V and J genes are TRBV6-4 and TRBJ1-2; unclear D gene. The CDR3 consists of 15 residues. The V end was cut by 2 bases, the J end by 4 bases, with 14 bases between. Germline assignment: CDR1 MRHNA and CDR2 SNTAGT. The CDR3 bases are TGTGCCAGCAGTGACGTCTGGGGATCCTCCTATGGCTACACCTTC. It encodes CASSDVWGSSYGYTF.

This clonotype was picked up a small number of times. Here the CDR3 reads CASSTTKGYTF. The CDR3 DNA reads as TGTGCCAGCAGCACGACCAAAGGCTACACCTTC. The chain joins TRBV7-2 to TRBJ1-2; D gene ambiguous. The V end was cut by 5 bases, the J end by 8 bases, with 9 bases between. The germline CDR1 and CDR2 sequences are SGHTA and FQGNSA. The CDR3 consists of 11 residues.

This chain joins TRBV10-3 and TRBJ2-3; D unresolved. V lost 4 bases and J lost 5, with 7 bases in between. The CDR3 has 12 amino acids. Germline V gene sequence: CDR1 ENHRY, CDR2 SYGVKD. The CDR3 spells CAISGRVDTQYF. The CDR3 region has the DNA TGTGCCATCAGTGGACGGGTAGATACGCAGTATTTT.

This clonotype was counted between two and nine times. This chain joins TRBV12-3 or TRBV12-4 and TRBJ2-1; TRBD1 matches at 9 bases. The CDR3 covers 17 residues. Trimming took 5 bases from V and 9 from J; bases not matched to a gene: 17. The CDR3 reads CASSPRPGQGASGEQFF. CDR3 nucleotides: TGTGCCAGCAGTCCCCGACCGGGACAGGGCGCTTCAGGTGAGCAGTTCTTC.

This rearrangement joins TRBV7-9 to TRBJ1-1; D uncertain. The CDR3 spans 14 residues. Germline V gene data show CDR1 as SEHNR and CDR2 as FQNEAQ (reference sequence). Trimming pared 7 bases from V and 5 bases from J, leaving 17 bases between. CDR3: CASNPGLGLTEAFF. CDR3 in DNA: TGTGCCAGCAATCCCGGCCTAGGGTTGACTGAAGCTTTCTTT. The full variable domain, rest sourced from reference TRBV7-9 and TRBJ1-1, is DTGVSQNPRHKITKRGQNVTFRCDPISEHNRLYWYRQTLGQGPEFLTYFQNEAQLEKSRLLSDRFSAERPKGSFSTLEIQRTEQGDSAMYLCASNPGLGLTEAFFGQGTRLTVV.

In DNA, the CDR3 is TGCGCCAGCAGCACGGCCTACAGGGGAGAGACCCAGTACTTC. Protein sequence: CASSTAYRGETQYF. The V and J genes are TRBV5-1 and TRBJ2-5, with 7 bases matching TRBD1. V dropped 4 bases and J dropped 4; count of bases not matched to a gene: 7. Germline CDR1 and CDR2: SGHRS and YFSETQ. This CDR3 is 14 amino acids long.

There are a few counts of this clonotype. The chain joins TRBV7-3 to TRBJ2-2, with 7 nucleotides matching TRBD2. The V segment lost 5 bases and the J segment 2 bases; nucleotides outside the gene matches: 8. CDR1 SGHTA and CDR2 FQGTGA come from the germline V gene. This CDR3 contains 16 residues. The CDR3 DNA follows: TGTGCCAGCAGCCCCTCGGGACTACTTAACACCGGGGAGCTGTTTTTT. It translates to CASSPSGLLNTGELFF.

This chain connects TRBV7-6 to TRBJ2-7; possibly TRBD1 for D (6 bases). Germline CDR1 is SGHVS and CDR2 is FNYEAQ. The CDR3 has 14 amino acids. The V gene lost 1 base and the J gene lost 2 bases, with 9 bases spanning the gap. CDR3 coding DNA: TGTGCCAGCAGCTTAGAACAGGGTGCCTACGAGCAGTACTTC. This translates into CASSLEQGAYEQYF.

The sample holds many counts of this clonotype. V gene TRBV27 combines with J gene TRBJ2-1; unclear D gene. Germline values: CDR1 MNHEY, CDR2 SMNVEV (reference sequence). The CDR3 is made up of 14 amino acids. The V and J ends lost 2 bases and 0 bases respectively, with 5 bases between them. This CDR3 is CASSLGYSYNEQFF. CDR3 in DNA: TGTGCCAGCAGTTTAGGGTACTCCTACAATGAGCAGTTCTTC.

This clonotype was recorded a few times. In DNA form, the CDR3 reads TGTGCCTGGAATTTAGCGGGAAGTTACAATGAGCAGTTCTTC. It encodes CAWNLAGSYNEQFF. The chain employs TRBV30 and TRBJ2-1, with TRBD2 matching 8 bases. The V segment lost 4 bases and the J segment 4 bases; nucleotides outside the gene matches: 6. This CDR3 spans 14 amino acids. The germline gives CDR1 GTSNPN, CDR2 SVGIG (reference sequence).

The gene calls are TRBV12-3 or TRBV12-4 and TRBJ2-2, with 8 bases that match TRBD1. The CDR3 length is 15 residues. V lost 5 bases to trimming and J lost 6 bases; unmatched junction nucleotides: 8. The CDR3 sequence: CASSPGQGFAGELFF. As DNA, the CDR3 is TGTGCCAGCAGTCCAGGACAGGGTTTCGCCGGGGAGCTGTTTTTT.

The chain has TRBV5-1 and TRBJ1-2, with a possible D match to TRBD1 (6 bases). Germline lookup yields CDR1 SGHRS and CDR2 YFSETQ. The CDR3 extends over 13 amino acids. V was shortened by 1 base and J by 7 bases, with 11 bases between the two germline ends. CDR3 nucleotide sequence: TGCGCCAGCAGCTTGAGGGACACTTCTGGCTACACCTTC. Its protein product is CASSLRDTSGYTF.